The 8 T cell receptor beta chains listed next were all sequenced from one sample in a study of T-cell reconstitution after alpha-beta-depleted transplantation in children. Unique molecular identifiers were incorporated into the prepared TCRbeta library. From the PCR reads, TCRdb called clonotypes with MiXCR, one entry per CDR3 protein. The sample contains some 530,000 distinct CDR3 sequences, 9.5% to 15% of which appear only once. The input for sequencing was PBMCs from the stem cell graft donor, taken from the stem cell graft. These receptors all stem from a human donor who donated a stem cell graft to a child with combined immunodeficiency.

The chain carries TRBV20-1 and TRBJ2-3, with 12 bases matching TRBD2. V shed 6 bases, J shed 2 bases, and the junction held 9 bases outside the gene matches. Per germline, CDR1 DFQATT and CDR2 SNEGSKA (reference sequence). The CDR3 is 16 residues long. DNA of the CDR3: TGCAGTGCACCTGACACTAGCGGGGGGATCACAGATACGCAGTATTTT. Protein product: CSAPDTSGGITDTQYF.

This clonotype was found a few times. The chain combines TRBV15 with TRBJ2-7; no clear D gene. Germline V gives CDR1 LNHNV, CDR2 YYDKDF (reference sequence). Trimming cost V 1 base and J 4 bases, with 5 bases left between them. The CDR3 spans 12 residues. In nucleotides, the CDR3 is TGTGCCACCAGCAGAGTTGGGTACGAGCAGTACTTC. Its translation is CATSRVGYEQYF.

This clonotype was found many times. V and J are TRBV12-3 or TRBV12-4 and TRBJ2-5; tentatively, D is TRBD2 (6 bases). Trimming cost V 6 bases and J 4 bases, with 15 bases left between them. CDR3 length equals 14 residues. The CDR3 spells CASRLGGRLETQYF. The CDR3 DNA follows: TGTGCCAGCAGGCTGGGGGGTCGGCTAGAGACCCAGTACTTC.

This clonotype was seen repeatedly, ten times or more. This sequence joins TRBV12-3 or TRBV12-4 and TRBJ1-1, with D maybe TRBD1 (5 bases). This CDR3 is built from 14 residues. Trimming removed 3 bases at V and 4 bases at J, with 12 bases between. For the CDR3, the DNA is TGTGCCAGCAGTTTTACTCAGGGTGGCACTGAAGCTTTCTTT. Amino acid sequence: CASSFTQGGTEAFF.

This clonotype was recorded at least ten times. V usage is TRBV7-9 and J usage is TRBJ2-5; 7 nucleotides agree with TRBD1. The CDR3 spans 15 residues. CDR1 and CDR2 (germline): SEHNR, FQNEAQ (reference sequence). V lost 1 base and J lost 5; bases outside the gene matches: 7. CDR3 sequence: CASSLVARGHETQYF. The CDR3 DNA is TGTGCCAGCAGCTTAGTAGCGAGGGGGCACGAGACCCAGTACTTC.

The chain couples TRBV15 to TRBJ2-1; 8 bases align to TRBD2. Germline CDR1 is LNHNV and CDR2 is YYDKDF (reference sequence). V lost 9 bases, J lost 4 bases, and 11 bases stayed unmatched. The CDR3 totals 15 residues. The chain's CDR3 is CATKAGGGSYNEQFF. The CDR3 bases are TGTGCCACTAAGGCGGGCGGGGGGTCGTACAATGAGCAGTTCTTC.

The rearrangement joins TRBV10-3 to TRBJ2-6; D gene uncertain. The CDR3 consists of 14 residues. The V end lost 5 bases, the J end lost 4 bases, and 9 bases lay between the germline ends. Looked up from germline, CDR1 is ENHRY and CDR2 is SYGVKD. This chain's CDR3 is CAISRVSGANVLTF. The CDR3 coding sequence is TGTGCCATCAGTAGGGTGTCCGGGGCCAACGTCCTGACTTTC.

This clonotype has just one count. The chain couples TRBV7-2 to TRBJ1-4, with D perhaps TRBD1 (5 bases). V was pared by 5 bases and J by 10 bases, with 17 bases between. The CDR3 totals 14 residues. Germline loops: CDR1 SGHTA, CDR2 FQGNSA. CDR3 residues: CASSSRDGSTKLFF. The CDR3 DNA is TGTGCCAGCAGCAGCCGGGACGGGTCCACAAAACTGTTTTTT.